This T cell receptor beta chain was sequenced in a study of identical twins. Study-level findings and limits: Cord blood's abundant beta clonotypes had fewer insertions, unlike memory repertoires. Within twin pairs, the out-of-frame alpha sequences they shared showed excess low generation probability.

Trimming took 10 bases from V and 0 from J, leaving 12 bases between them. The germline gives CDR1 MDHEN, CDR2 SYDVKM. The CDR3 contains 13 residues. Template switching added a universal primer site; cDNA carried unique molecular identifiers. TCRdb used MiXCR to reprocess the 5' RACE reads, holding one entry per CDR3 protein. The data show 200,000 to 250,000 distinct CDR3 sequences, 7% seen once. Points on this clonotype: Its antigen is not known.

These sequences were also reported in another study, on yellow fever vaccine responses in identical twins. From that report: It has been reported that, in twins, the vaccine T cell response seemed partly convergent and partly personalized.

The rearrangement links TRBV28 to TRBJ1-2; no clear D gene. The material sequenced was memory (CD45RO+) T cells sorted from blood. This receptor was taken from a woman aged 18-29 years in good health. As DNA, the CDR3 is TGTGCCAACTCGGTTGGGGCTAACTATGGCTACACCTTC. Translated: CANSVGANYGYTF.